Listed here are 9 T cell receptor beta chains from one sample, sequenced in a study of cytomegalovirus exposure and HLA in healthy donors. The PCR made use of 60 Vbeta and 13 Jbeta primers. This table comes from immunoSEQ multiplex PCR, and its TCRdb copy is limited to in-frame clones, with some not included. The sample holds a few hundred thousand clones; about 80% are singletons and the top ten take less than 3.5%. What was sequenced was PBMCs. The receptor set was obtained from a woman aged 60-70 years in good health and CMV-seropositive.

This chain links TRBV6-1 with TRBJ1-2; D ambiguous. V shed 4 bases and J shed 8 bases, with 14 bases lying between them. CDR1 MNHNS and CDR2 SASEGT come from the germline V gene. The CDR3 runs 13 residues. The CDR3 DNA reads TGTGCCAGCAGTGGTCTAGTGAGTGTCGGCTACACCTTC. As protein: CASSGLVSVGYTF.

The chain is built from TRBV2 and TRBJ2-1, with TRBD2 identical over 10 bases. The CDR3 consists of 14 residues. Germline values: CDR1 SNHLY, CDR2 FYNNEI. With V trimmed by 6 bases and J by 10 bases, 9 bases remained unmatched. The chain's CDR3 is CASSSLRLAGEQFF. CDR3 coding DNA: TGTGCCAGCAGCTCCCTGAGACTAGCGGGCGAGCAGTTCTTC.

CDR3 in DNA: TGTTCCACAAGCAAGCCTGGGCAGTCGGCGGGGAGCACTGAAGCTTTCTTT. As protein: CSTSKPGQSAGSTEAFF. The V call is TRBV7-9, the J call TRBJ1-1; D is unclear. CDR1 is SEHNR and CDR2 is FQNEAQ in the germline V gene (reference sequence). The CDR3 is 17 amino acids.

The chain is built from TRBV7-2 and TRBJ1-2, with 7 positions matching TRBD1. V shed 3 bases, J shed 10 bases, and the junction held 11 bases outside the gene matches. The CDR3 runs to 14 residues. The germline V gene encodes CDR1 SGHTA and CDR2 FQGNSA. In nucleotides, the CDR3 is TGTGCCAGCAGCTTGATCCCCCGGCAGGGGGACTACACCTTC. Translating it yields CASSLIPRQGDYTF. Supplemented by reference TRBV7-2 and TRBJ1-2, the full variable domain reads GAGVSQSPSNKVTEKGKDVELRCDPISGHTALYWYRQSLGQGLEFLIYFQGNSAPDKSGLPSDRFSAERTGGSVSTLTIQRTQQEDSAVYLCASSLIPRQGDYTFGSGTRLTVV.

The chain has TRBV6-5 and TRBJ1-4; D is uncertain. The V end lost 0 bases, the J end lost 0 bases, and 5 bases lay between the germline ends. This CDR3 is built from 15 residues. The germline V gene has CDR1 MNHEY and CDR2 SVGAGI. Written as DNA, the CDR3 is TGTGCCAGCAGTTACTCGAGGGCAACTAATGAAAAACTGTTTTTT. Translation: CASSYSRATNEKLFF.

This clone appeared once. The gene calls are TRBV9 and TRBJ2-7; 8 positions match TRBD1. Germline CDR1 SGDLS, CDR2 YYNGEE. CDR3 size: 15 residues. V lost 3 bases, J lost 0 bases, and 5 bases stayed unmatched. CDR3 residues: CASSEDRGVSYEQYF. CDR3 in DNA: TGTGCCAGCAGCGAAGACAGGGGCGTCTCCTACGAGCAGTACTTC.

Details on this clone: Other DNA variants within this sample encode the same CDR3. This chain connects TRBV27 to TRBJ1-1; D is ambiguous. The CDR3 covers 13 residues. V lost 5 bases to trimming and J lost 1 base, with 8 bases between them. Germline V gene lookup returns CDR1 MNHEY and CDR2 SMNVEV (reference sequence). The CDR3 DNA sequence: TGTGCCAGCAGTCCCGGGAGGAACACTGAAGCTTTCTTT. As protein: CASSPGRNTEAFF.

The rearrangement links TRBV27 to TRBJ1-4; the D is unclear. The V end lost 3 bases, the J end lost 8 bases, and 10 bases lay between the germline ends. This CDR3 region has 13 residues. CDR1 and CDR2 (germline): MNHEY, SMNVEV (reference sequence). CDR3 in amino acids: CASSFRGREKLFF. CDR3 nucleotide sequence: TGTGCCAGCAGTTTCCGGGGAAGGGAAAAACTGTTTTTT. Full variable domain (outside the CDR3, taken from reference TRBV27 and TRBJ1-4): EAQVTQNPRYLITVTGKKLTVTCSQNMNHEYMSWYRQDPGLGLRQIYYSMNVEVTDKGDVPEGYKVSRKEKRNFPLILESPSPNQTSLYFCASSFRGREKLFFGSGTQLSVL.

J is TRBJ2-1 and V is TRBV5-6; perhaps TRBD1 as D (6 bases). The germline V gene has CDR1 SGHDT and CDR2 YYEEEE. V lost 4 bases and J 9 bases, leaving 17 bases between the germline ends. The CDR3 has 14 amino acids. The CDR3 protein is CASSPGKQGIEQFF. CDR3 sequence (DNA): TGTGCCAGCAGCCCGGGAAAACAGGGAATTGAGCAGTTCTTC.